The 29 T cell receptor beta chains below come from one sample, sequenced in a study of blood T cell repertoires in COVID-19. Generated by immunoSEQ multiplex PCR, the TCRdb table keeps only in-frame clones and is missing some. Among under 250,000 clones listed, about three quarters were seen once. Source material: peripheral blood. The receptors come from a woman in her 70s with acute or convalescent COVID-19.

The chain has TRBV20-1 and TRBJ2-1; D remains ambiguous. Trimming pared 4 bases from V and 6 bases from J, leaving 7 bases between. CDR3 length: 11 amino acids. Germline V CDR1 and CDR2: DFQATT, SNEGSKA (reference sequence). The DNA of the CDR3 is TGCAGTGCTAAACAGCCCAATGAGCAGTTCTTC. This sequence encodes CSAKQPNEQFF.

The chain joins TRBV28 to TRBJ1-5; D not resolved. Trimming stripped 6 bases from V and 6 bases from J, with 15 bases between. This CDR3 contains 14 residues. Germline CDR1 reads MDHEN; CDR2 reads SYDVKM. The CDR3 DNA is TGTGCCAGCAGCTTGGAGTCGTTCAGTCAGCCCCAGCATTTT. It codes for CASSLESFSQPQHF.

This chain connects TRBV19 to TRBJ1-5; 7 bases agree with TRBD1. There are 16 residues in the CDR3. Per germline, CDR1 LNHDA and CDR2 SQIVND (reference sequence). V lost 6 bases to trimming and J lost 5 bases; unmatched junction nucleotides: 13. The CDR3 DNA reads TGTGCCAGTAGAGATCGAGGAGGACAGGCTTATCAGCCCCAGCATTTT. Translation gives CASRDRGGQAYQPQHF.

The sample holds a few counts of this clone. Mismatch with germline at one junction end may stem from a read error. The V gene is TRBV7-8, the J gene TRBJ2-1; 10 positions match TRBD2. Germline-derived CDR1 and CDR2 are SGHVS and FQNEAQ. This CDR3 has 13 residues. The CDR3 is CASSLAGVNEQFF. The CDR3 DNA reads TGTGCCAGCAGCCTAGCGGGAGTAAATGAGCAGTTCTTC.

In DNA form, the CDR3 reads TGTGCCAGCAGTTACGCTTTCAGGGACACCGGGGAGCTGTTTTTT. Amino acids: CASSYAFRDTGELFF. The chain has TRBV6-5 and TRBJ2-2, with D maybe TRBD1 (5 bases). The germline CDR1 and CDR2 sequences are MNHEY and SVGAGI. The CDR3 spans 15 residues. V was shortened by 2 bases and J by 3 bases, with 10 bases between the two germline ends.

V gene TRBV28 combines with J gene TRBJ1-3, with a tentative D call TRBD1 (6 bases). Germline-derived CDR1 and CDR2 are MDHEN and SYDVKM. V dropped 9 bases and J dropped 4 bases, with 16 bases sitting between them. The length of the CDR3 is 14 residues. This CDR3 is CASPSTGSGNTIYF. CDR3 DNA: TGTGCCAGTCCGAGTACAGGGTCCGGAAACACCATATATTTT.

The chain couples TRBV27 to TRBJ2-7; D not certain. Per the germline V gene, CDR1 is MNHEY and CDR2 is SMNVEV (reference sequence). The V gene lost 2 bases and the J gene lost 3 bases, with 8 bases spanning the gap. The CDR3 spans 13 residues. CDR3 loop: CASSLGQVYEQYF. The CDR3 bases are TGTGCCAGCAGTTTAGGGCAGGTCTACGAGCAGTACTTC.

This rearrangement joins TRBV7-9 to TRBJ2-5; a possible D gene is TRBD2 (6 bases). This CDR3 is built from 14 residues. Germline V lookup: CDR1 SEHNR, CDR2 FQNEAQ (reference sequence). V lost 0 bases to trimming and J lost 7 bases, with 12 bases between them. DNA of the CDR3: TGTGCCAGCAGCTTAGCTAGCGGAGGAGGGACCCAGTACTTC. Translating gives CASSLASGGGTQYF.

The chain is built from TRBV6-1 and TRBJ1-5; no firm D call. This CDR3 contains 16 residues. The V end lost 0 bases, the J end lost 0 bases, and 9 bases lay between the germline ends. Looked up from germline, CDR1 is MNHNS and CDR2 is SASEGT. CDR3 amino acids: CASSEATPYSNQPQHF. CDR3 DNA sequence: TGTGCCAGCAGTGAAGCGACACCTTATAGCAATCAGCCCCAGCATTTT.

This clone was detected only a few times. The chain couples TRBV5-4 to TRBJ2-7; D may be TRBD2 (6 bases). Germline V gene sequence: CDR1 SGHNT, CDR2 YYREEE (reference sequence). The V gene lost 5 bases and the J gene lost 3 bases, with 15 bases spanning the gap. This CDR3 region has 14 residues. The CDR3 DNA reads as TGTGCCAGCAGATCCCAGGGAGGTAACTACGAGCAGTACTTC. Protein sequence: CASRSQGGNYEQYF.

This chain links TRBV7-6 with TRBJ2-1; D not resolved. Germline V gene lookup returns CDR1 SGHVS and CDR2 FNYEAQ. V lost 5 bases and J lost 4, with 15 bases in between. The length of the CDR3 is 15 residues. CDR3 residues: CASSPLTNSYNEQFF. CDR3 sequence (DNA): TGTGCCAGCAGCCCTCTGACAAACTCTTACAATGAGCAGTTCTTC.

This clone was seen a few times. V usage is TRBV7-2 and J usage is TRBJ2-7; D is undetermined. V was cut by 5 bases and J by 0 bases, with 17 bases left in between. CDR1 SGHTA and CDR2 FQGNSA come from the germline V gene. There are 16 residues in the CDR3. In DNA, the CDR3 is TGTGCCAGCAGCCCCTTTCCCCGCGGCAGCTCCTACGAGCAGTACTTC. Its protein product is CASSPFPRGSSYEQYF.

This rearrangement joins TRBV5-4 to TRBJ1-2; D possibly corresponds to TRBD1 (5 bases). The ends were cut back, 10 bases at V and 4 bases at J, with 17 bases in the middle. The CDR3 runs to 13 residues. Germline values: CDR1 SGHNT, CDR2 YYREEE (reference sequence). DNA for the CDR3: TGTGCCTTAAGTCCCCTGGGGCCCTATGGCTACACCTTC. This encodes CALSPLGPYGYTF.

The gene calls are TRBV5-1 and TRBJ2-3; D is ambiguous. This CDR3 is built from 12 residues. V dropped 0 bases and J dropped 4 bases, with 3 bases sitting between them. The V gene's germline CDR1 is SGHRS and CDR2 YFSETQ. The chain's CDR3 is CASSLDSDTQYF. CDR3 sequence (DNA): TGCGCCAGCAGCTTGGACTCAGATACGCAGTATTTT.

This clone was detected only once. V and J are TRBV2 and TRBJ2-7, with 8 bases fitting TRBD1. This CDR3 is 12 amino acids long. Germline V gene lookup returns CDR1 SNHLY and CDR2 FYNNEI. J was trimmed by 5 bases and V by 10 bases; bases with no gene match: 7. CDR3 sequence (DNA): TGTGCCATGGGACAGGTGCCTAACGAGCAGTACTTC. This sequence encodes CAMGQVPNEQYF.

The J gene is TRBJ2-3, the V gene TRBV25-1; no firm D call. V was cut by 3 bases and J by 4 bases, with 11 bases left in between. The CDR3 covers 14 residues. Germline assignment: CDR1 MGHDK and CDR2 SYGVNS. CDR3 nucleotides: TGTGCCAGCAGTGAGGGCCCGGCGTCAGATACGCAGTATTTT. Its translation is CASSEGPASDTQYF.

The chain is built from TRBV14 and TRBJ2-1; TRBD1 might be the D (6 bases). The CDR3 has 14 residues. Germline CDR1 reads SGHDN; CDR2 reads FVKESK. Deletions cut 1 base from V and 5 bases from J, with 9 bases between. CDR3 sequence reads: CASSQAGTHNEQFF. In DNA form, the CDR3 reads TGTGCCAGCAGCCAAGCCGGGACACACAATGAGCAGTTCTTC.

The chain recombines TRBV3-1 (or the pseudogene TRBV3-2) with TRBJ2-1, with TRBD2 as a possible D gene (6 bases). The germline V gene encodes CDR1 LGHDT and CDR2 YNNKEL (reference sequence). Trimming stripped 4 bases from V and 2 bases from J, with 15 bases between. This CDR3 contains 16 residues. This CDR3 is CASSLGGGPAYNEQFF. For the CDR3, the DNA is TGTGCCAGCAGCCTCGGCGGAGGGCCCGCCTACAATGAGCAGTTCTTC.

The chain couples TRBV6-5 to TRBJ2-2, with 9 bases that match TRBD1. V gave up 3 bases and J gave up 3 bases; unmatched junction bases: 5. CDR1 is MNHEY and CDR2 is SVGAGI in the germline V gene. The CDR3 totals 16 residues. CDR3: CASSYWDREDTGELFF. DNA for the CDR3: TGTGCCAGCAGTTATTGGGACAGGGAGGACACCGGGGAGCTGTTTTTT.

The rearrangement uses TRBV28 and TRBJ2-7; unclear D gene. The CDR3 loop spans 12 amino acids. Trimming cost V 8 bases and J 4 bases, with 12 bases left between them. Germline loops: CDR1 MDHEN, CDR2 SYDVKM. CDR3 DNA sequence: TGTGCCAGCGGAGCCCTTAGGTACGAGCAGTACTTC. Its translation: CASGALRYEQYF.

This clone was seen once. The V call is TRBV7-9, the J call TRBJ2-5; 7 bases are a match to TRBD1. Germline CDR1 SEHNR, CDR2 FQNEAQ (reference sequence). V was pared by 5 bases and J by 0 bases, with 3 bases of the junction left unmatched. The CDR3 sequence is 14 residues long. The CDR3 DNA reads TGTGCCAGCAGCCCGGGACAGAACCAAGAGACCCAGTACTTC. It codes for CASSPGQNQETQYF.

The J gene is TRBJ2-3, the V gene TRBV24-1; D may be TRBD2 (6 bases). Germline V gene lookup returns CDR1 KGHDR and CDR2 SFDVKD. The V gene lost 4 bases and the J gene lost 3 bases, with 13 bases spanning the gap. The CDR3 is made up of 15 amino acids. CDR3 bases: TGTGCCACCAGTGAAACGGGTGGGGGGACAGATACGCAGTATTTT. It yields the protein CATSETGGGTDTQYF.

The chain has TRBV11-2 and TRBJ2-4, with no clear D. The germline gives CDR1 SGHAT, CDR2 FQNNGV. The V end was cut by 3 bases, the J end by 0 bases, with 6 bases between. The CDR3 covers 14 residues. The CDR3 here is CASSLELAKNIQYF. The DNA for the CDR3 is TGTGCCAGCAGCTTGGAGTTAGCCAAAAACATTCAGTACTTC.

The chain combines TRBV11-1 with TRBJ2-2, with 13 bases lining up with TRBD2. Germline loops: CDR1 SGHAT, CDR2 FQDESV (reference sequence). CDR3 length equals 16 residues. V shed 5 bases, J shed 13 bases, and the junction held 13 bases outside the gene matches. CDR3 nucleotides: TGTGCCAGCAGCCTCACTAGCGGGAGGGGGTCCGACTTGCTGTTTTTT. This sequence encodes CASSLTSGRGSDLLFF.

This clone was seen a handful of times. The rearrangement links TRBV27 to TRBJ2-5; the D gene is possibly TRBD2 (5 bases). The CDR3 sequence is 13 residues long. V shed 6 bases and J shed 3 bases, with 11 bases lying between them. From germline, CDR1 is MNHEY and CDR2 SMNVEV (reference sequence). This chain's CDR3 is CASRTSGEETQYF. The CDR3, as DNA: TGTGCCAGCAGGACCTCCGGGGAAGAGACCCAGTACTTC.

This clone was counted a single time. CDR3 protein: CASSPRDNYEQYF. The CDR3 DNA reads TGTGCCAGCTCACCCCGGGACAACTACGAGCAGTACTTC. The genes are TRBV18 and TRBJ2-7; D perhaps matches TRBD1 (6 bases). The germline V and J ends were trimmed by 3 bases and 3 bases, with 9 bases remaining between them. Germline assignment: CDR1 KGHSH and CDR2 LQKENI. The CDR3 is 13 residues long. The whole variable domain, filled in from reference TRBV18 and TRBJ2-7, reads NAGVMQNPRHLVRRRGQEARLRCSPMKGHSHVYWYRQLPEEGLKFMVYLQKENIIDESGMPKERFSAEFPKEGPSILRIQQVVRGDSAAYFCASSPRDNYEQYFGPGTRLTVT.

This sequence joins TRBV19 and TRBJ1-5, with TRBD1 as a possible D gene (6 bases). CDR3 length: 15 residues. Germline V gene data show CDR1 as LNHDA and CDR2 as SQIVND (reference sequence). Trimming removed 3 bases from V and 2 bases from J, with 11 bases in between. In DNA form, the CDR3 reads TGTGCCAGTAGTATTGGGGGCTTCGGCAATCAGCCCCAGCATTTT. This sequence encodes CASSIGGFGNQPQHF.

The rearrangement uses TRBV7-3 and TRBJ2-5, with D tentatively TRBD1 (6 bases). CDR3 size: 14 residues. V was pared by 3 bases and J by 4 bases, with 12 bases between. Germline values: CDR1 SGHTA, CDR2 FQGTGA. CDR3 sequence: CASSFSEGVETQYF. The CDR3, as DNA: TGTGCCAGCAGCTTTAGTGAGGGGGTAGAGACCCAGTACTTC.

This clone was seen more than once but under ten times. V gene TRBV3-1 (or the pseudogene TRBV3-2) combines with J gene TRBJ2-7; D is perhaps TRBD1 (6 bases). There are 15 residues in the CDR3. The V end lost 1 base, the J end lost 2 bases, and 12 bases lay between the germline ends. The germline V gene has CDR1 LGHDT and CDR2 YNNKEL (reference sequence). The CDR3 sequence: CASSQGQVKTYEQYF. DNA for the CDR3: TGTGCCAGCAGCCAAGGACAGGTTAAGACCTACGAGCAGTACTTC.